The present T cell receptor (beta chain) was sequenced within a study of cytomegalovirus exposure and HLA in healthy donors. About the research overall: Earlier, 95 million to 130 million unique TCR beta sequences were recovered from roughly 180 million T cells by an analysis. Findings and caveats of the study: In a later analysis, TCR beta V- and J-gene trimming was associated with a missense DCLRE1C variant.

PCR employed 60 Vbeta and 13 Jbeta primers. Sequenced by immunoSEQ multiplex PCR; TCRdb stores in-frame clones only, minus some. The sample contains about 150,000 clones, around 84% of which appear only once. The CDR3 length is 16 residues. Germline V gene sequence: CDR1 WSHSY, CDR2 SAAADI. Trimming left V 0 bases short and J 5 bases short, with 16 bases between. In regard to this clone: Its antigen is unidentified.

Sequenced sample: PBMCs. The J gene is TRBJ1-1, the V gene TRBV10-2; maybe TRBD1 (6 bases). The source of this sequence is a man aged 40-49 years in good health and CMV-seropositive. CDR3 in amino acids: CASSESGGRGATEAFF. CDR3 DNA sequence: TGCGCCAGCAGTGAGTCGGGGGGGCGGGGGGCGACTGAAGCTTTCTTT.